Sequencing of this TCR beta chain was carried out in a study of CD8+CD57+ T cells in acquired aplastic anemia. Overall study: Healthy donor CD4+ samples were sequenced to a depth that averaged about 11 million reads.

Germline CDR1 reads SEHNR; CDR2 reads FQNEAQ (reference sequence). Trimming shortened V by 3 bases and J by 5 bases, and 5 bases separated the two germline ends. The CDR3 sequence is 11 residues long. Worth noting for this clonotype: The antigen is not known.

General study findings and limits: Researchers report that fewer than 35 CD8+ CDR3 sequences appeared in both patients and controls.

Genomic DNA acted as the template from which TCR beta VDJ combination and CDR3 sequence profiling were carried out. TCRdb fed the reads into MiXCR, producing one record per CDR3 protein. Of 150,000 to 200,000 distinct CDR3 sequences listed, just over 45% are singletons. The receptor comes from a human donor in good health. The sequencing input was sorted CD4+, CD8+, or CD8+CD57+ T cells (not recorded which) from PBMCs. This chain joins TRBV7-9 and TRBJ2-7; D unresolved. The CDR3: CASSFSDEQYF. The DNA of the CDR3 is TGTGCCAGCAGCTTTTCGGACGAGCAGTACTTC.